The source of this TCR beta chain is a study of T cell responses to AZD1222 COVID-19 vaccine. Study-wide results and caveats: Seropositivity was recorded at baseline in only 6 or 7 AZD1222 recipients. Two AZD1222 doses significantly raised spike-specific TCR breadth and depth over controls.

Trimming removed 2 bases at V and 3 bases at J, with 17 bases between. Germline V CDR1 and CDR2: SGHAT, FQNNGV. The CDR3 is 16 amino acids. In this sample, this clone turned up once. Its antigen is unidentified. Assay used: immunoSEQ multiplex PCR; TCRdb lists only in-frame clones, some missing. Of about 110,000 clones listed, around 90% are singletons. This sequence was found in an adult in good health. The sample here was peripheral blood, taken on day 0 of AZD1222 vaccination. The chain has TRBV11-2 and TRBJ2-7, with D perhaps matching TRBD1 or TRBD2 (5 bases each). This CDR3 reads CASSLHLLRGDYEQYF. In DNA form, the CDR3 reads TGTGCCAGCAGCTTACACCTTTTGAGAGGGGACTACGAGCAGTACTTC.